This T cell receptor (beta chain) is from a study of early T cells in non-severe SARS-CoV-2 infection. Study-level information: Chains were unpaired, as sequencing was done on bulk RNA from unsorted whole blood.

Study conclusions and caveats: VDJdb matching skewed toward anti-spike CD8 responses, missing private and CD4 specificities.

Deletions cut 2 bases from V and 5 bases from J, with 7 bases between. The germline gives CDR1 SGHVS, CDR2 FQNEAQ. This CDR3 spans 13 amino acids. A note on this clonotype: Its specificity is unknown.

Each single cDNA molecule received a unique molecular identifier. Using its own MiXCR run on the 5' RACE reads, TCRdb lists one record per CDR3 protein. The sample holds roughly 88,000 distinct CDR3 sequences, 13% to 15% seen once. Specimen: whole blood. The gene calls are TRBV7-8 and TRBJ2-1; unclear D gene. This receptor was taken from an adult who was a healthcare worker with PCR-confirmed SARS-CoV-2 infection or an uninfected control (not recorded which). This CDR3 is CASSLSQNNEQFF. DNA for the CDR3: TGTGCCAGCAGCTTAAGTCAAAACAATGAGCAGTTCTTC. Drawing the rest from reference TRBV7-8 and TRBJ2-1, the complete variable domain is GAGVSQSPRYKVAKRGQDVALRCDPISGHVSLFWYQQALGQGPEFLTYFQNEAQLDKSGLPSDRFFAERPEGSVSTLKIQRTQQEDSAVYLCASSLSQNNEQFFGPGTRLTVL.